What follows is one T cell receptor (beta chain) and its context. Its target is not known. TCRdb re-analysed the 5' RACE reads in MiXCR, keeping a single row per CDR3 protein. The sample carries some 570,000 distinct CDR3 sequences, about 20% recorded once. This sample was taken from a study of identical twins. Broader study findings: There were fewer insertions in abundant cord blood beta clonotypes, but memory repertoires showed no such pattern. Models came in too low on out-of-frame TCR alpha sharing in monozygotic twins.

With no exceptions, donors were healthy Caucasians. The trim removed 3 bases at V and 6 bases at J, leaving 8 bases unmatched. The CDR3 loop spans 16 amino acids. Germline V gene data show CDR1 as KGHDR and CDR2 as SFDVKD. These data also featured in a second study, about yellow fever vaccine responses in identical twins. That work states: Reports say the vaccine T cell response in twins looked partly convergent and partly personalized.

The clonotype comes from a woman aged 18-30 years in good health. The chain has TRBV24-1 and TRBJ2-1, with TRBD1 matching 9 bases. The sequencing input was CD4+ T cells sorted from blood. CDR3 DNA sequence: TGTGCCACCAGTGATAACACAGGGGGCCTGGGCAATGAGCAGTTCTTC. It yields the protein CATSDNTGGLGNEQFF.